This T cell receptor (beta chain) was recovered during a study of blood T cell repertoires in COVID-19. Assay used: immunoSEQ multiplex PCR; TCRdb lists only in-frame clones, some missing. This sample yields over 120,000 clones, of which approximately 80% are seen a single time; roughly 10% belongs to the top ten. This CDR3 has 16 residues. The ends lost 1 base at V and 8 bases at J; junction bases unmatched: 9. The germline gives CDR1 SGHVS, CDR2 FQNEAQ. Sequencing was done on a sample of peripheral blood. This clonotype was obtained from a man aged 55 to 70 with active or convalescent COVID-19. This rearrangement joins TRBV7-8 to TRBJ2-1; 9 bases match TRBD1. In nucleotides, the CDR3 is TGTGCCAGCAGCTTAGAGTTGGGGACAGGGTACGATGAGCAGTTCTTC. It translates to CASSLELGTGYDEQFF.